This TCR beta chain was recovered during a study of cytomegalovirus exposure and HLA in healthy donors. From germline, CDR1 is SGHRS and CDR2 YFSETQ. V lost 4 bases and J lost 7; bases outside the gene matches: 5. The CDR3 loop spans 13 amino acids. As to this clone: Antigen specificity is unknown.

The PCR made use of 60 Vbeta and 13 Jbeta primers. Clones were read by immunoSEQ multiplex PCR, and TCRdb kept only the in-frame ones, dropping some. The top ten hold 0.25% to 0.4% of the sample, which has about 200,000 clones, about 86% seen once. Study-wide points: Roughly uniform depth of sequencing across donors was assumed in presence/absence analyses. Most TCR sequences were rare, but some public TCRs occurred in many donors.

The TCR originated in a woman aged 25-40 years in good health and CMV-seronegative. The material sequenced was PBMCs. The V gene is TRBV5-1, the J gene TRBJ2-1, with 7 positions matching TRBD2. CDR3 nucleotide sequence: TGCGCCAGCAGCACCCCCGGGGGGAATGAGCAGTTCTTC. Translation gives CASSTPGGNEQFF.